The entry below describes one T cell receptor (beta chain). This table comes from immunoSEQ multiplex PCR, and its TCRdb copy is limited to in-frame clones, with some not included. This table holds around 130,000 clones, under 95% found once. CDR3 length: 15 residues. In germline, CDR1 is SGHVS, CDR2 FNYEAQ. V lost 1 base, J lost 7 bases, and 4 bases stayed unmatched. The source of the sample is a study of T cell changes during pregnancy in multiple sclerosis. The source was peripheral blood, collected before pregnancy. The TCR originated in a female donor with multiple sclerosis, enrolled in a pregnancy study. The rearrangement joins TRBV7-6 to TRBJ2-3; 11 nucleotides line up with TRBD1. The CDR3 DNA reads as TGTGCCAGCAGCTTAGAGGACAGGGGGCGATATACGCAGTATTTT. Translated, it gives CASSLEDRGRYTQYF.